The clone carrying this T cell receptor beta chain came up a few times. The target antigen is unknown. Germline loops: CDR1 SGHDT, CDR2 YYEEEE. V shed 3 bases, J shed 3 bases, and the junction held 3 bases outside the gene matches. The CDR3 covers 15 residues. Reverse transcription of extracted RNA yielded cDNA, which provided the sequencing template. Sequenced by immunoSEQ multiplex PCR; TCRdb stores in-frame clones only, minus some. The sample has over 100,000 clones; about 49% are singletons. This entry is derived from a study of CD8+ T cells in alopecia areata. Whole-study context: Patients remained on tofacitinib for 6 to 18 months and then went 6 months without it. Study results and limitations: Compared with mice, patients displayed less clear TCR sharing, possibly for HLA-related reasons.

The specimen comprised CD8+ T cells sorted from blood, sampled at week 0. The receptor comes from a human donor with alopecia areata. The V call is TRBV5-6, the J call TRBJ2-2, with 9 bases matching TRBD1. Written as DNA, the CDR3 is TGTGCCAGCAGCTGGAGGGACAGGGACACCGGGGAGCTGTTTTTT. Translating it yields CASSWRDRDTGELFF.